Described below is a single TCR beta chain sequence and its context. This clonotype was observed once. The antigen this receptor binds is unknown. No base-level quality is on record; no much larger clone is a single base apart. This sample is drawn from a study of blood T cells in healthy people across ages (dated by TCRdb to between 2014 and 2016). Context from the whole study: In model experiments, roughly one uniquely barcoded TCR beta cDNA molecule per two T cells was captured by template switching. Donors of different ages were randomly distributed across sequencing lanes to avoid experimental bias. The study measured age-related changes in TCR beta repertoire diversity using deep sequencing normalized with unique cDNA molecular identifiers. The study analyzed two additional independent replicas of 1 million unique cDNA reads from the same blood draw for two donors, one aged 18 to 29 and one aged 80 or older. Donors were grouped into four age groups: young (average roughly 17 years), middle-aged (about 40), aged (approximately 58) and long-lived (approximately 75). Overall study outcomes, separate from this receptor: Because profiling used bulk unsorted PBMCs, naive and antigen-experienced compartments could not be compared conclusively. The long-lived group showed more naive CD4+ T cells, fewer expanded clones and increased TCR diversity than the aged group, suggesting age selection. Estimates of total diversity based on one million sequenced T cells were considered lower bounds and underestimates. The CMV infection status of donors was not known, potentially confounding age-related changes in expanded clonotypes. Observed TCR beta diversity per million T cells fell roughly linearly with age, and a significant reduction was already apparent by age roughly 41. A strong correlation was found between observed TCR beta diversity and the percentage of naive T cells measured by flow cytometry.

The donors were about 40 Caucasian individuals from Russia, aged roughly 6 to 100 years, who were systemically healthy. Each donor gave ten milliliters of peripheral blood, collected into EDTA-treated Vacutainer tubes. Ficoll-Paque density-gradient centrifugation was used to isolate PBMCs, with at least 6.5 million per sample. Trizol reagent was used to extract total RNA from the PBMCs, yielding at least 5 micrograms per sample. The percentages of naive CD45RAhigh/CD27high T cells were determined by flow cytometry on a PBMC aliquot from every donor. The library was made by 5' RACE. The instrument given in TCRdb is Illumina HiSeq 2500. A second PCR of about 7 to 12 cycles was performed with a sample-barcoded 5' primer and a J-beta primer mix. Each TCR beta cDNA molecule received a unique molecular identifier from a template-switch 5' adaptor carrying 12 random nucleotides. Each sample yielded at least 3 million CDR3-containing paired-end reads. First-strand cDNA was synthesized from all RNA with the Mint cDNA synthesis kit, primed by a TRBC-specific oligonucleotide. Following uracil-DNA glycosylase treatment, a first 18-cycle PCR with universal primers M1SS and BC2_uni_R was performed on all cDNA. Under the source paper's analysis protocol: Each sample was normalized by randomly selecting 1 million high-quality reads, each carrying a distinct molecular identifier. Reads sharing molecular identifiers were discarded rather than binned into consensus sequences. MiTCR, with a Q25 quality threshold and the strictest error-elimination algorithm, was used for CDR3 identification, clonotype clustering and error correction. Lower-bound total TCR beta diversity was estimated with a nonparametric unseen species model using Euler transformation. The public reads were reanalyzed by TCRdb: fastp trimming at Q25, MiXCR alignment, in-frame beta chains only. Rows merge per CDR3 protein into single entries with the most common DNA and genes. The V and J calls reflect TCRdb's pipeline rather than the authors' work. Across this sample there are about 1,000,000 distinct CDR3 sequences, with under 55% seen only once. Together, the top ten hold over 15% of the sample.

Sequenced: blood. The sequence derives from a woman aged 55-70 years in good health.

The CDR3 in this case is CASSEEASGEWEQFF. The nucleotide sequence reads TGTGCCAGCAGTGAGGAGGCTAGCGGGGAATGGGAGCAGTTCTTC. The chain was built from TRBV2 and TRBJ2-1; a stretch of 9 junction bases matches TRBD2. Trimming leaves V shorter by 3 bases and J shorter by 10 bases, with the junction holding 10 bases beyond the gene matches. Taken from the germline V gene, the CDR1 and CDR2 loops are SNHLY and FYNNEI. Including the terminal cysteine and phenylalanine, the CDR3 comprises 15 residues. This entry keeps only the CDR3 DNA: 45 bases, framed from base 1.